The present T cell receptor (beta chain) was sequenced within a study of response to subunit inactivated influenza vaccine. This clonotype was counted at least ten times. MiXCR, applied by TCRdb to the RT-PCR reads, yields one record per CDR3 protein. The sample includes hundreds of thousands of distinct CDR3 sequences, about 15% of them seen just once. Between the trimmed V and J ends, which lost 4 bases and 12 bases, there was a span of 13 bases. This CDR3 region has 12 residues. Germline CDR1 reads SGHAT; CDR2 reads FQNNGV. This rearrangement joins TRBV11-2 to TRBJ2-1, with unresolved D. This specimen consisted of PBMCs from blood, obtained around 15 days before vaccination. This TCR was sampled from a man aged 50-60 years who received an inactivated influenza vaccine. Here the CDR3 reads CASSYDSSGQFF. Written as DNA, the CDR3 is TGTGCCAGCAGCTACGACTCCTCCGGGCAGTTCTTC.